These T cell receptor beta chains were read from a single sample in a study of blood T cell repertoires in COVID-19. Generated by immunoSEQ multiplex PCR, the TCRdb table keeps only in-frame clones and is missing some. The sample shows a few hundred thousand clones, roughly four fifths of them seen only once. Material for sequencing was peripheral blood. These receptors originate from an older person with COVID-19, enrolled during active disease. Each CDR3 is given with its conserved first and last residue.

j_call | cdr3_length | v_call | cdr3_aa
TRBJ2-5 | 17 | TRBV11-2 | CASSFFTRTGSRETQYF
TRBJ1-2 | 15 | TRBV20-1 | CSASYWTGSNYGYTF
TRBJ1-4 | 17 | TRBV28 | CASTPGFLFATNEKLFF
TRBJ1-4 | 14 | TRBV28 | CASSLGQRNEKLFF
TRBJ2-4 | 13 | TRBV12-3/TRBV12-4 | CASSLGGQNIQYF
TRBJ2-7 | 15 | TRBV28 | CASSDTRPLGYEQYF
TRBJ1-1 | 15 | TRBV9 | CASSVVGGQGTEAFF
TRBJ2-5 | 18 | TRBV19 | CASSIGPPGLAGKETQYF
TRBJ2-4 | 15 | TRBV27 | CASTDRALAKNIQYF
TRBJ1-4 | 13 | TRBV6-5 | CASSPTGWEKLFF
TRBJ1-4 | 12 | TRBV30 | CAWNLDRPELFF
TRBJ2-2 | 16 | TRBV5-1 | CASSPRGTANTGELFF
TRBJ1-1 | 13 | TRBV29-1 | CSVGGFGDTEAFF
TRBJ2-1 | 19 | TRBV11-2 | CASSGRRGSGRAGYNEQFF
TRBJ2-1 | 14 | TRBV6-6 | CASSYPSSDNEQFF
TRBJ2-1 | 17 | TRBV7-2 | CASSPGALESSYNEQFF
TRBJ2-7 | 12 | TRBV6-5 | CASSPGSYEQYF
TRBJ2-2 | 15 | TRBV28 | CASSFLKGAVGELFF
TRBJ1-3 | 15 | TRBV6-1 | CASSEWTGSGNTIYF
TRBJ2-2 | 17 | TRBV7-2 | CASSSPGTSGRTGELFF
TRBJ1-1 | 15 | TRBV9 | CASSGTPGGPTEAFF
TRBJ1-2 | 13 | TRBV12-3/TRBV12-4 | CASSFYRNYGYTF
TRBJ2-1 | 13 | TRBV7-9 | CASSLAPGDGQFF